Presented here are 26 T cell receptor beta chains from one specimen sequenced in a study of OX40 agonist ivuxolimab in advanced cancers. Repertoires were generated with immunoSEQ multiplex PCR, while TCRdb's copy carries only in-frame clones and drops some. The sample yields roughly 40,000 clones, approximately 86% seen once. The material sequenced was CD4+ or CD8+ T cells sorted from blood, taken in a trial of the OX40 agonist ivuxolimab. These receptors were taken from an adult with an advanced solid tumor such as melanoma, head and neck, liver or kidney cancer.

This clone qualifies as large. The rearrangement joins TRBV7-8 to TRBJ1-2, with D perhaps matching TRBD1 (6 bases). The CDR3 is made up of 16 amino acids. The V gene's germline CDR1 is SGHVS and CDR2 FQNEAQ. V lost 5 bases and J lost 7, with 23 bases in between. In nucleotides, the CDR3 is TGTGCCAGCAGCGAACGGACAGCCCGCTGGTCGGTTGGCTACACCTTC. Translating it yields CASSERTARWSVGYTF.

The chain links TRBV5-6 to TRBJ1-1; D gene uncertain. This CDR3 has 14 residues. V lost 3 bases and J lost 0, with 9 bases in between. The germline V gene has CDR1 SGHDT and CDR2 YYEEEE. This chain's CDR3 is CASSSGSLNTEAFF. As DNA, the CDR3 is TGTGCCAGCAGCTCTGGTTCACTGAACACTGAAGCTTTCTTT. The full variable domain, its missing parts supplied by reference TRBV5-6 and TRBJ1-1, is DAGVTQSPTHLIKTRGQQVTLRCSPKSGHDTVSWYQQALGQGPQFIFQYYEEEERQRGNFPDRFSGHQFPNYSSELNVNALLLGDSALYLCASSSGSLNTEAFFGQGTRLTVV.

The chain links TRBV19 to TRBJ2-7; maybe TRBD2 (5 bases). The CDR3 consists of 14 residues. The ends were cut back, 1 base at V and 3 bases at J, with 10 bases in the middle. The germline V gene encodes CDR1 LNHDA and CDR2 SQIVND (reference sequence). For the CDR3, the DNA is TGTGCCAGTAGTATAGTGGCCGGAGGCTACGAGCAGTACTTC. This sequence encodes CASSIVAGGYEQYF.

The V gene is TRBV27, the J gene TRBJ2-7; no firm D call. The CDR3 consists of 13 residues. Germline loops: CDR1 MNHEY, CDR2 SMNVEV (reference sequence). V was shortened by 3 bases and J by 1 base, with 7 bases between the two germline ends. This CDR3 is CASSFGGSYEQYF. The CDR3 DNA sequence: TGTGCCAGCAGTTTTGGTGGGTCCTACGAGCAGTACTTC.

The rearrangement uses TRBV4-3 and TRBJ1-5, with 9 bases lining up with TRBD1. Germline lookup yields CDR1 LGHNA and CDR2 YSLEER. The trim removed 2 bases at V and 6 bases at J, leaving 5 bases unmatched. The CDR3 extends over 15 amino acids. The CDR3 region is CASSQYRGPGQPQHF. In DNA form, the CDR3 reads TGCGCCAGCAGCCAATACAGGGGGCCGGGTCAGCCCCAGCATTTT.

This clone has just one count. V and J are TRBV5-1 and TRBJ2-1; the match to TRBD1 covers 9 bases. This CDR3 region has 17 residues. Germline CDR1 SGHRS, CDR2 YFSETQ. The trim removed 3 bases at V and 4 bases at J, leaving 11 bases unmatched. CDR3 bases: TGCGCCAGCAGCTGGCTGACCGGGACAGGGTATTACAATGAGCAGTTCTTC. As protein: CASSWLTGTGYYNEQFF.

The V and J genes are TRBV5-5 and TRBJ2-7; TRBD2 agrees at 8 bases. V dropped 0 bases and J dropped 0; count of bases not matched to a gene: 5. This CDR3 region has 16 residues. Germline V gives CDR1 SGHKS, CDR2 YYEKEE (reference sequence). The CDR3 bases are TGTGCCAGCAGCTTGGATGGCGGGAGGCCCTCCTACGAGCAGTACTTC. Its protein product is CASSLDGGRPSYEQYF.

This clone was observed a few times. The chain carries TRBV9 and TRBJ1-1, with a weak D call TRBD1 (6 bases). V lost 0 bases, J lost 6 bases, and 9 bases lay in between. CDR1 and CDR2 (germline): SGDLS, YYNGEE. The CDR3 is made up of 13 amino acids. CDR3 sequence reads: CASSVAGQAEAFF. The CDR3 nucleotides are TGTGCCAGCAGCGTAGCGGGACAAGCTGAAGCTTTCTTT. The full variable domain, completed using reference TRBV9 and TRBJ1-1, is DSGVTQTPKHLITATGQRVTLRCSPRSGDLSVYWYQQSLDQGLQFLIQYYNGEERAKGNILERFSAQQFPDLHSELNLSSLELGDSALYFCASSVAGQAEAFFGQGTRLTVV.

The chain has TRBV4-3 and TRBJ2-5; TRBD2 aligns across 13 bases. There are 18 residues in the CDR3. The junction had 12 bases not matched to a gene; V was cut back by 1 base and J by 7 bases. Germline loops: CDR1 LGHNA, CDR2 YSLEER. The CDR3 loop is CASSQGGPGTSGAGTQYF. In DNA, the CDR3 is TGCGCCAGCAGCCAAGGGGGCCCCGGGACTAGCGGGGCGGGGACCCAGTACTTC.

For the CDR3, the DNA is TGTGCCAGCAGTTACTCCTCGGTCTCCGTCTCTTATGGCTACACCTTC. This codes for CASSYSSVSVSYGYTF. The gene calls are TRBV6-6 and TRBJ1-2; D not resolved. V gave up 0 bases and J gave up 5 bases, with 16 bases separating them. The CDR3 has 16 amino acids. Germline V gene data show CDR1 as MNHNY and CDR2 as SVGAGI (reference sequence).

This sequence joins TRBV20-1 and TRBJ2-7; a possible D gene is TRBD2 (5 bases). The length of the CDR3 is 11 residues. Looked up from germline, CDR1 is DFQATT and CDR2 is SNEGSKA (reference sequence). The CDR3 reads CSGVPTYEQYF. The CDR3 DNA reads TGCAGCGGGGTTCCTACCTACGAGCAGTACTTC.

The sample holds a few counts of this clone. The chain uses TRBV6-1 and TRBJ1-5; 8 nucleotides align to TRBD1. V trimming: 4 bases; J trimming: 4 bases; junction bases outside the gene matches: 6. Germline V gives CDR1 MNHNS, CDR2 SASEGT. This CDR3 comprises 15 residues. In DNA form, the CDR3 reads TGTGCCAGCAGTGGCCGGGACAGGACTAATCAGCCCCAGCATTTT. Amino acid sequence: CASSGRDRTNQPQHF.

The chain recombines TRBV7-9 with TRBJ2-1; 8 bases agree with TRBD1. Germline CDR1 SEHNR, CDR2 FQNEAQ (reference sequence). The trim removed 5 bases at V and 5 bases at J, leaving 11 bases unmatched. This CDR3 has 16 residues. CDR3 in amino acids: CASSATTGDQDNEQFF. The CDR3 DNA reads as TGTGCCAGCAGCGCGACGACAGGGGATCAGGACAATGAGCAGTTCTTC.

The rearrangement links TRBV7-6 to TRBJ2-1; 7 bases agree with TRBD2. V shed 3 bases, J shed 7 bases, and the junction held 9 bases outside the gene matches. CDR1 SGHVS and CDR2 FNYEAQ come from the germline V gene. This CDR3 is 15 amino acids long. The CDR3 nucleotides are TGTGCCAGCAGCTTCTGGGGGGGGACCAGTAATGAGCAGTTCTTC. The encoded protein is CASSFWGGTSNEQFF.

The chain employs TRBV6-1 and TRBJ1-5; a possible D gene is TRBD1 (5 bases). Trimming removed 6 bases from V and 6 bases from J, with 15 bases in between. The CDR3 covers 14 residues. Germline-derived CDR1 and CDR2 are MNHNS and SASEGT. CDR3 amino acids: CASRSRGTIQPQHF. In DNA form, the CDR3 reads TGTGCCAGCAGGAGCCGGGGGACTATTCAGCCCCAGCATTTT.

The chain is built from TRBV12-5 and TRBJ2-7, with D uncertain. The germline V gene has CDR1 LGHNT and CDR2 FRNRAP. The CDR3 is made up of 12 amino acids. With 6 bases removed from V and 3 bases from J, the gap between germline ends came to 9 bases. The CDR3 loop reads CASGPSNYEQYF. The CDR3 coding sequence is TGTGCTAGTGGCCCCTCGAACTACGAGCAGTACTTC.

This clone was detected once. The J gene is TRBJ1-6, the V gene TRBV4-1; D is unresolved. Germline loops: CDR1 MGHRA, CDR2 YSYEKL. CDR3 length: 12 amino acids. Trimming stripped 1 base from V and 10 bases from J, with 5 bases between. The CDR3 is CASSQGRSPLHF. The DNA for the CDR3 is TGCGCCAGCAGCCAAGGCCGGTCACCCCTCCACTTT.

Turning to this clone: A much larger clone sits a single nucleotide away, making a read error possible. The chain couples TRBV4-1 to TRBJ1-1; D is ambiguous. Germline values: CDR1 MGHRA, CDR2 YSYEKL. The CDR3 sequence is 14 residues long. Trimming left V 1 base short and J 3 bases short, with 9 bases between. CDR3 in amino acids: CASSQGLGDTEAFF. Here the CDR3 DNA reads TGCGCCAGCAGCCAAGGACTGGGCGACACTGAAGCTTTCTTT.

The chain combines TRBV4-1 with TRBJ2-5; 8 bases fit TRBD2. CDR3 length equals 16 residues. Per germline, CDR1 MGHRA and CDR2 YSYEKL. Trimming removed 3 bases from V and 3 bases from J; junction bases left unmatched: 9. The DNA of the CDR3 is TGCGCCAGCAGCCATGCGGCGGGGGGTGGGGAAGAGACCCAGTACTTC. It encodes CASSHAAGGGEETQYF.

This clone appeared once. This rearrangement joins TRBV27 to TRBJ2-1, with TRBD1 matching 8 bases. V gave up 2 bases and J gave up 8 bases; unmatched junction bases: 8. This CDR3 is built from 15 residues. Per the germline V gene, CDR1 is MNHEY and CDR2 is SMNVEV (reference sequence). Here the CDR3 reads CASSLNHRGVDEQFF. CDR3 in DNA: TGTGCCAGCAGTTTAAATCACAGGGGGGTAGATGAGCAGTTCTTC.

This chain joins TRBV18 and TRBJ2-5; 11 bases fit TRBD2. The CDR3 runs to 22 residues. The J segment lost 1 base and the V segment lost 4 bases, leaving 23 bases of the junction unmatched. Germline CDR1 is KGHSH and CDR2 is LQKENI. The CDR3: CASSHTPYSATSGESSQETQYF. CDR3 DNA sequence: TGTGCCAGCTCACATACACCTTACTCCGCGACTAGCGGGGAGTCCTCCCAAGAGACCCAGTACTTC.

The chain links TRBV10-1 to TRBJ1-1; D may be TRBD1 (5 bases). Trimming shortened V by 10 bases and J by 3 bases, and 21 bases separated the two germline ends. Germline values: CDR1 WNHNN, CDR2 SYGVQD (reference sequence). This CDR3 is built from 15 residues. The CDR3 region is CANPRAGRRHTEAFF. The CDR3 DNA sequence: TGCGCCAACCCCAGGGCGGGACGCAGGCACACTGAAGCTTTCTTT.

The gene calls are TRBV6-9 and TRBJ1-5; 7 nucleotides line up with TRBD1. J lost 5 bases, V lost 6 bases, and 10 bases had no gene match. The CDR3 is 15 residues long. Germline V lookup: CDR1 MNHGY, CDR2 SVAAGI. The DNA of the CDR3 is TGTGCCAGCAGACGCGATCGGGACAGCTATCAGCCCCAGCATTTT. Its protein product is CASRRDRDSYQPQHF.

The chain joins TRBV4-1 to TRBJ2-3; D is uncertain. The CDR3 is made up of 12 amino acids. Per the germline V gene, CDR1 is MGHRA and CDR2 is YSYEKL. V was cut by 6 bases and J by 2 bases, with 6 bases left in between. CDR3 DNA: TGCGCCAGCAGTGATACCACAGATACGCAGTATTTT. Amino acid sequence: CASSDTTDTQYF.

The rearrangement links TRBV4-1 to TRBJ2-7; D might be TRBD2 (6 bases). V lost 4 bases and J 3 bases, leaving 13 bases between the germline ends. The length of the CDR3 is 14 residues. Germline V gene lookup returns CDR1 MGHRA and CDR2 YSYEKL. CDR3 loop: CASSLADGFYEQYF. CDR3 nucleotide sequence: TGCGCCAGCAGCCTAGCGGATGGCTTCTACGAGCAGTACTTC.

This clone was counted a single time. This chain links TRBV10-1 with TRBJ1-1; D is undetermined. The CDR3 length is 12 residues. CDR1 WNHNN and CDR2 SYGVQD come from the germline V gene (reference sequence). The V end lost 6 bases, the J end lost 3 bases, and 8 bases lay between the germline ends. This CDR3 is CASSPMDTEAFF. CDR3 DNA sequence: TGCGCCAGCAGCCCCATGGACACTGAAGCTTTCTTT.